These 14 T cell receptor beta chains were sequenced from one sample in a study of regulatory T cells in long-lasting Graves disease. Arm-PCR of CDR3 regions and iRepertoire HTBI primers were used to build TCR beta libraries. Using its own MiXCR run on the multiplex PCR reads, TCRdb lists one record per CDR3 protein. The table records over 350,000 distinct CDR3 sequences, roughly 15% of them present only once. Time point defined: newly diagnosed GD, antithyroid drugs for less than 3 months. PBMCs were the source of the RNA used for TCR sequencing. The sample also formed part of further work on T cells in Graves' hyperthyroidism and ophthalmopathy.

This sample comprised peripheral blood mononuclear cells (PBMCs), obtained at new diagnosis, from a patient treated with antithyroid drugs. All receptors derive from a woman between 35 and 50 years old with Graves disease.

This clonotype was recorded a few times. This sequence joins TRBV20-1 and TRBJ2-1, with D uncertain. Germline CDR1 is DFQATT and CDR2 is SNEGSKA (reference sequence). This CDR3 is built from 12 residues. V lost 4 bases, J lost 6 bases, and 10 bases lay in between. The CDR3 region is CSAKDVANEQFF. CDR3 coding DNA: TGCAGTGCTAAGGACGTTGCCAATGAGCAGTTCTTC.

A remark on this clonotype: As the CDR3 is not closed by the conserved phenylalanine or tryptophan, this likely results from a read error. The chain links TRBV12-3 or TRBV12-4 to TRBJ1-1, with TRBD1 as a possible D gene (6 bases). The CDR3 extends over 14 amino acids. V was shortened by 7 bases and J by 6 bases, with 18 bases between the two germline ends. The CDR3 nucleotides read TGTGCCAGCACTTTGCTACAGGGTGGCGCTGAAGCTTTCCTT. Amino acids: CASTLLQGGAEAFL.

This clonotype was counted at least ten times. V usage is TRBV28 and J usage is TRBJ1-1, with D perhaps TRBD1 (5 bases). This CDR3 spans 12 amino acids. Trimming cost V 9 bases and J 7 bases, with 15 bases left between them. CDR1 and CDR2 from the germline V gene are MDHEN and SYDVKM. This CDR3 is CASSSGLGEAFF. The DNA for the CDR3 is TGTGCCAGTTCCTCAGGGCTCGGTGAAGCTTTCTTT.

This clonotype rates as medium-sized. V usage is TRBV12-3 or TRBV12-4 and J usage is TRBJ1-5, with a weak D call TRBD1 (6 bases). The CDR3 is made up of 16 amino acids. The V gene lost 3 bases and the J gene lost 0 bases, with 12 bases spanning the gap. The CDR3 region has the DNA TGTGCCAGCAGTTTTGGACAGCCTTATAGCAATCAGCCCCAGCATTTT. It specifies CASSFGQPYSNQPQHF.

There are a few counts of this clonotype. This chain joins TRBV9 and TRBJ2-1, with 10 bases fitting TRBD2. The CDR3 has 16 amino acids. Germline assignment: CDR1 SGDLS and CDR2 YYNGEE. Trimming cost V 4 bases and J 8 bases; bases outside gene matches: 12. The CDR3 DNA reads as TGTGCCAGCAGCCCATCACCTAGCGGGAGACCGGATGAGCAGTTCTTC. It specifies CASSPSPSGRPDEQFF.

The table lists this clonotype with a few counts. The V gene is TRBV6-5, the J gene TRBJ1-1, with 10 bases matching TRBD1. V lost 4 bases, J lost 0 bases, and 8 bases stayed unmatched. The CDR3 length is 17 residues. Germline V CDR1 and CDR2: MNHEY, SVGAGI. CDR3 sequence reads: CASSSGQGIRMNTEAFF. In DNA form, the CDR3 reads TGTGCCAGCAGTTCGGGACAGGGGATACGCATGAACACTGAAGCTTTCTTT.

There are many counts of this clonotype. The chain joins TRBV2 to TRBJ2-7; the D is unclear. With 7 bases removed from V and 3 bases from J, the gap between germline ends came to 16 bases. The CDR3 has 14 residues. Germline V lookup: CDR1 SNHLY, CDR2 FYNNEI. This chain's CDR3 is CASTAEVLDYEQYF. Here the CDR3 DNA reads TGTGCCAGCACCGCCGAGGTTCTGGACTACGAGCAGTACTTC.

This clonotype was counted many times. The chain uses TRBV12-3 or TRBV12-4 and TRBJ1-6, with D unclear. Trimming removed 5 bases from V and 4 bases from J, with 24 bases in between. This CDR3 spans 19 amino acids. As DNA, the CDR3 is TGTGCCAGCAGTCTAGAAGTATGGCCCGACGGAGCGTATAATTCACCCCTCCACTTT. This codes for CASSLEVWPDGAYNSPLHF.

The table lists this clonotype with many counts. Written as DNA, the CDR3 is TGTGCCAGCAGTATACTGGGACTAGCGGGCGTCAATGAGCAGTTCTTC. It is translated as CASSILGLAGVNEQFF. This sequence joins TRBV6-2 or TRBV6-3 and TRBJ2-1; the match to TRBD2 covers 12 bases. The CDR3 covers 16 residues. V shed 5 bases and J 6 bases; nucleotides not matched to a gene: 8. Germline assignment: CDR1 MNHEY and CDR2 SVGEGT.

Only a few counts were recorded for this clonotype. The junction and the germline gene differ at one end; a read error may be behind it. This chain links TRBV19 with TRBJ1-4; tentatively, D is TRBD1 (5 bases). Germline CDR1 and CDR2: LNHDA and SQIVND (reference sequence). The CDR3 has 16 residues. The CDR3 coding sequence is TGTGCCGGTAGTAAAATGCGGGGACTCGAAGTGAGAAAACTGTTTTTT. Protein sequence: CAGSKMRGLEVRKLFF.

This clonotype has ten or more counts. The chain links TRBV6-1 to TRBJ2-7; 11 bases align to TRBD2. The CDR3 is 18 residues long. The germline V gene has CDR1 MNHNS and CDR2 SASEGT. Germline trimming cut 3 bases from V and 4 bases from J; bases unmatched to any gene: 14. As DNA, the CDR3 is TGTGCCAGCAGTGAGGGGACTAGCGGCGTTCCTGGTTGGTACGAGCAGTACTTC. Translated, it gives CASSEGTSGVPGWYEQYF.

This clonotype appeared many times. The chain links TRBV12-5 to TRBJ2-5, with TRBD2 identical over 12 bases. Trimming removed 3 bases from V and 5 bases from J; junction bases left unmatched: 1. CDR1 is LGHNT, CDR2 FRNRAP, per germline. CDR3 length equals 14 residues. CDR3 DNA: TGTGCTAGTGGTTTAGGGACTAGCGGGGAGACCCAGTACTTC. Its protein is CASGLGTSGETQYF.

This clonotype appeared many times. The rearrangement joins TRBV27 to TRBJ2-4; unclear D gene. The V gene lost 1 base and the J gene lost 4 bases, with 17 bases spanning the gap. Germline loops: CDR1 MNHEY, CDR2 SMNVEV (reference sequence). This CDR3 has 17 residues. The CDR3 DNA sequence: TGTGCCAGCAGTTTATACAACGGCTCAAAGGGTAAAAACATTCAGTACTTC. Encoded protein: CASSLYNGSKGKNIQYF.

In its sample, this clonotype was seen once. A far larger clone is one base from this, pointing to a likely read error. The chain is built from TRBV2 and TRBJ2-5; no clear D. Trimming removed 5 bases from V and 5 bases from J, with 12 bases in between. CDR1 is SNHLY, CDR2 FYNNEI, per germline. This CDR3 region has 13 residues. CDR3 DNA sequence: TGTGCCAGCAGTACACCAGTAGGGGAGACCCAGTACTTC. This sequence encodes CASSTPVGETQYF.